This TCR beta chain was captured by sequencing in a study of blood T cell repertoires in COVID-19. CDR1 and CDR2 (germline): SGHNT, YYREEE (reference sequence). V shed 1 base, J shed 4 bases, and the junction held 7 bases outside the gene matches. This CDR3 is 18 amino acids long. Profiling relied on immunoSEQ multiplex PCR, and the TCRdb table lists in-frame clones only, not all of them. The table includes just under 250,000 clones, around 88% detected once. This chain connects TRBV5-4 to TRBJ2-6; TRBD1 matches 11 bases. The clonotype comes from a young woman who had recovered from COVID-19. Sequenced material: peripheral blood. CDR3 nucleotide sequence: TGTGCCAGCAGCTTGTTAGGGACAGGGGGTTCAGGGGCCAACGTCCTGACTTTC. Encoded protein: CASSLLGTGGSGANVLTF.